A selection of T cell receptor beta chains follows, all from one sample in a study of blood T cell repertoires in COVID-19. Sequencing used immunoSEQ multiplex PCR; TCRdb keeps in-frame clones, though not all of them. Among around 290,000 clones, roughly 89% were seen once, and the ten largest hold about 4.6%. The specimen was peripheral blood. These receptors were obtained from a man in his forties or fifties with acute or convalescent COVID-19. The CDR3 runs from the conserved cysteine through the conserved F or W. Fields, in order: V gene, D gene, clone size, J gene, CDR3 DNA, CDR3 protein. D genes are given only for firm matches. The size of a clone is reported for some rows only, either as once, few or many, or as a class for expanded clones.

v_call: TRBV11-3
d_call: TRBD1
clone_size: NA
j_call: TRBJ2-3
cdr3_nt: TGTGCCAGCAGCTTAGGACAGGGGGCGTTCACGCAGTATTTT
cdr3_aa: CASSLGQGAFTQYF

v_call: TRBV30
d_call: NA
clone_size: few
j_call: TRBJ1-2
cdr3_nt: TGTGCCTGGAGTGCCCCGAGAGGGGGCTACACCTTC
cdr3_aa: CAWSAPRGGYTF

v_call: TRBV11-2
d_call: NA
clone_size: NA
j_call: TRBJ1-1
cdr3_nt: TGTGCCAGCAGCCTCGACAGGTTCCCGAACACTGAAGCTTTCTTT
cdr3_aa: CASSLDRFPNTEAFF

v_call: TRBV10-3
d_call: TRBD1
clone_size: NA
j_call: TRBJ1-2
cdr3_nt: TGTGCCATAGACCCCTCGACAGGGTTGGGCTATGGCTACACCTTC
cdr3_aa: CAIDPSTGLGYGYTF

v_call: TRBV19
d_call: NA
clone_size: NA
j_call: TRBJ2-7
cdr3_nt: TGTGCCAGTAGTATAGACCTCGCGACCTACGAGCAGTACTTC
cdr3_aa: CASSIDLATYEQYF

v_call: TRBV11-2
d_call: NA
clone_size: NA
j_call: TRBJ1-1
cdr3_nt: TGTGCCAGCAGCTTTGTCATTACCTATAGAACTGAAGCTTTCTTT
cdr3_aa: CASSFVITYRTEAFF

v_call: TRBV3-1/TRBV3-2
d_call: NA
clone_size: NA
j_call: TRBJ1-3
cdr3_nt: TGTGCCAGCAGCCAACTAAAGACAGTCTCTGGAAACACCATATATTTT
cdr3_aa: CASSQLKTVSGNTIYF

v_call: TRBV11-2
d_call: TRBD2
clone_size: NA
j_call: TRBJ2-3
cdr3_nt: TGTGCCAGCAGCTTAAATAGCGGGGGTCAGCGGGGAACGCAGTATTTT
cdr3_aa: CASSLNSGGQRGTQYF

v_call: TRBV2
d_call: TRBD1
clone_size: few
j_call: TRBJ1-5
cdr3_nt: TGTGCCAGCAGGGGCAGGGGGAGCAATCAGCCCCAGCATTTT
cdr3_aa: CASRGRGSNQPQHF

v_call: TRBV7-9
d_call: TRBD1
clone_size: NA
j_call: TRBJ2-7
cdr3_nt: TGTGCCAGCAGCTCTTCAGGGGGTCAGTACGAGCAGTACTTC
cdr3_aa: CASSSSGGQYEQYF

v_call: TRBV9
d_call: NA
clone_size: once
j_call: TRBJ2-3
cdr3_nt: TGTGCCAGCAGCGCGGGAATAGCGCCGAGCACAGATACGCAGTATTTT
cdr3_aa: CASSAGIAPSTDTQYF

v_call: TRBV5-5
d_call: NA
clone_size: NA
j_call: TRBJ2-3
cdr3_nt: TGTGCCAGCAGCCCGGGGGGCGATACGCAGTATTTT
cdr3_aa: CASSPGGDTQYF

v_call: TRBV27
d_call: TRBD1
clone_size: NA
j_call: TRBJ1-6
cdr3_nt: TGTGCCAGCAGTTGGACAGGTTCACCCCTCCACTTT
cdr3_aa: CASSWTGSPLHF

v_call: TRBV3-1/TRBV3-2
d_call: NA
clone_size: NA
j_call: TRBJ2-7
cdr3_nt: TGTGCCAGCAGCCAAGTATTCGGGGTCAACGAGCAGTACTTC
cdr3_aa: CASSQVFGVNEQYF

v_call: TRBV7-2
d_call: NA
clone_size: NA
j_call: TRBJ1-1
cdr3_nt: TGTGCCAGCAGCCGCGATAGCCTGAACACTGAAGCTTTCTTT
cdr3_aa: CASSRDSLNTEAFF

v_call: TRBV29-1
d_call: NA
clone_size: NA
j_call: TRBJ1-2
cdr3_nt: TGCAGCGTTGAAAGTGGGCAGCCCTACTATGGCTACACCTTC
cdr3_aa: CSVESGQPYYGYTF

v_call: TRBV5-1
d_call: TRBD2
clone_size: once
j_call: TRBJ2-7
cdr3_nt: TGCGCCAGCAGACTAGCGGGGCTAACCTACGAGCAGTACTTC
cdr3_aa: CASRLAGLTYEQYF

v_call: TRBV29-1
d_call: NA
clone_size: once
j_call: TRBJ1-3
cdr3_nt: TGCAGCGCCGAGACCGGGACTCCGGGAAACACCATATATTTT
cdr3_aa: CSAETGTPGNTIYF

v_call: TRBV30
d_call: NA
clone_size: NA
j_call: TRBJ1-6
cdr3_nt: TGTGCCTCTTCGGGACTCACGGGGTCCTATAATTCACCCCTCCACTTT
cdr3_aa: CASSGLTGSYNSPLHF

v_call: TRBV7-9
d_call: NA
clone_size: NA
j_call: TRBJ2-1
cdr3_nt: TGTGCCAGCAGCTTAGACAGATACAATGAGCAGTTCTTC
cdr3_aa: CASSLDRYNEQFF

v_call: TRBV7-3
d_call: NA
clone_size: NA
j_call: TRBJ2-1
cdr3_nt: TGTGCCAGCAGCTTCAGAGGTGACAATGAGCAGTTCTTC
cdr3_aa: CASSFRGDNEQFF

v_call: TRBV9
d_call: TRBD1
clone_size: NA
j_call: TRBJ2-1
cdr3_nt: TGTGCCAGCAGCGCCCGGGACAGGACATACAATGAGCAGTTCTTC
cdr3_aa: CASSARDRTYNEQFF

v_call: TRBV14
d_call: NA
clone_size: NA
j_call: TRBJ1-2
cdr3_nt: TGTGCCAGCAGCCCACGGATGGGCACCCCCGGGGGCTATGGCTACACCTTC
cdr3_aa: CASSPRMGTPGGYGYTF

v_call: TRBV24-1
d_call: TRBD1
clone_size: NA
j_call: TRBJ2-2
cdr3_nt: TGTGCCACTGACACTAGGACAGGGACTGGGGAGCTGTTTTTT
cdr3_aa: CATDTRTGTGELFF

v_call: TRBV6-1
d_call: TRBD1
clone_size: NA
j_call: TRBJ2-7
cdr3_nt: TGTGCCAGCAGTGAGGGGGGACAGGGAACCTACGAGCAGTACTTC
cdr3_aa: CASSEGGQGTYEQYF

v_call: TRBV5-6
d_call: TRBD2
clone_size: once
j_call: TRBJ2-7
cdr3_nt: TGTGCCAGCAGCTCACGACTAGCGGGGATTAACGAGCAGTACTTC
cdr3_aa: CASSSRLAGINEQYF

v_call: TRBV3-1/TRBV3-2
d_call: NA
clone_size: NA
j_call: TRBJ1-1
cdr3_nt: TGTGCCAGCAGCCTAGGGGGGGGGATTTCGAACACTGAAGCTTTCTTT
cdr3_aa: CASSLGGGISNTEAFF

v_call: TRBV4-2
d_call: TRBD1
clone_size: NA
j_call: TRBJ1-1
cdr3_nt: TGTGCCAGCAGCCGAGGGACAGGGGGCGGCACTGAAGCTTTCTTT
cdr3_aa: CASSRGTGGGTEAFF

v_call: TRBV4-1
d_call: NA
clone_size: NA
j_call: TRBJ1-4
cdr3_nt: TGCGCCAGCAGCCTGGGGGGAGTAGGTGAAAAACTGTTTTTT
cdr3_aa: CASSLGGVGEKLFF

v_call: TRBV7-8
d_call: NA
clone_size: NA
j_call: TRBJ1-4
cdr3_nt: TGTGCCAGCAGCTTATCAACGGTCTGGGGCGGTGAAAAACTGTTTTTT
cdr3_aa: CASSLSTVWGGEKLFF

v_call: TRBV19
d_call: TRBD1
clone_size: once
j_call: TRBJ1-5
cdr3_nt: TGTGCCAGTAGTCCGGGGACAGGGGGATATCAGCCCCAGCATTTT
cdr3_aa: CASSPGTGGYQPQHF

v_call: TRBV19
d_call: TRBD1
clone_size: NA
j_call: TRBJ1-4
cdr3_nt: TGTGCCAGTAATGACAGGGGGAGGCTGTTTTTT
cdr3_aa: CASNDRGRLFF

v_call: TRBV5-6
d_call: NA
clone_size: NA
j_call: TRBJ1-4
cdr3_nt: TGTGCCAGCAGCTTTAAGGGGGTAGTGGATGAAAAACTGTTTTTT
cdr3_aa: CASSFKGVVDEKLFF

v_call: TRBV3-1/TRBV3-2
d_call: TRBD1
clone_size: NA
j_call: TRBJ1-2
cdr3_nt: TGTGCCAGCAGCCACGGGACAGTCATCTATGGCTACACCTTC
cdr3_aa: CASSHGTVIYGYTF

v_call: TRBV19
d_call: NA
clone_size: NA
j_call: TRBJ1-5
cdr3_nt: TGTGCCAGTAGTATAAGGGGAGGAAATCAGCCCCAGCATTTT
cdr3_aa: CASSIRGGNQPQHF

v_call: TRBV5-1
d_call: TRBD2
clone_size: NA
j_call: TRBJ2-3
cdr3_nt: TGCGCCAGCAGTCTCGGGACTAGCGGCACAGATACGCAGTATTTT
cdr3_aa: CASSLGTSGTDTQYF

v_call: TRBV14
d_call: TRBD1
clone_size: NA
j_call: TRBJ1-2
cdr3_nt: TGTGCCAGCAGCCAAGAAAACAGGGGCCCATACGGCTACACCTTC
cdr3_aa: CASSQENRGPYGYTF

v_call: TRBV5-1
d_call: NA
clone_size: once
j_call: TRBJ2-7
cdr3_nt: TGCGCCAGCAGCTTGATGGGGGGGCCCTACGAGCAGTACTTC
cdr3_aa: CASSLMGGPYEQYF

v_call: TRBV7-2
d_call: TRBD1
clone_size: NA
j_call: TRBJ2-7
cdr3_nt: TGTGCCAGCAGCCCCCCCGACAGGGGAGCCCCCTACGAGCAGTACTTC
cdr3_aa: CASSPPDRGAPYEQYF

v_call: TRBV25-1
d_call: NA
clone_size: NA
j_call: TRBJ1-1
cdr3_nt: TGTGCCAGCAGTGATCCAAGGGGGGGGGACACTGAAGCTTTCTTT
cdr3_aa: CASSDPRGGDTEAFF

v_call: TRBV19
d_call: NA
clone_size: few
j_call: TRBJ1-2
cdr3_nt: TGTGCCAGTAGTACCGGACTGTACTATGGCTACACCTTC
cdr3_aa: CASSTGLYYGYTF

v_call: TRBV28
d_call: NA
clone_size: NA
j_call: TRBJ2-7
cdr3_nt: TGTGCCAGCAGCCCAGGATATGTCTACGAGCAGTACTTC
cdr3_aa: CASSPGYVYEQYF

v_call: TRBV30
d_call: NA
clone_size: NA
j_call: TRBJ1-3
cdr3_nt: TGTGCCTGGAGTTTAGGGGGAACTGGAAACACCATATATTTT
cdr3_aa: CAWSLGGTGNTIYF

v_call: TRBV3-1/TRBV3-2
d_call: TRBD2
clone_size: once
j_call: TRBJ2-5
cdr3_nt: TGTGCCAGCAGCCAACGGGGGGATGGAGCGACCCAGTACTTC
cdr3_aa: CASSQRGDGATQYF

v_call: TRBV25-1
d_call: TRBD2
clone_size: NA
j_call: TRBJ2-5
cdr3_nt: TGTGCCAGCTCCTTCCTAGCGGTCGGGACCCAGTACTTC
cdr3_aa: CASSFLAVGTQYF

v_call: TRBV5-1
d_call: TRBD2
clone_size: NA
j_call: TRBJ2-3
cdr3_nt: TGCGCCAGCAGCCCCCCCTTTGCGGGGGGAAGGAATACGCAGTATTTT
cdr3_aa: CASSPPFAGGRNTQYF

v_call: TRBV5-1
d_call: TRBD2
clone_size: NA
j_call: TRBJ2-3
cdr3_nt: TGCGCCAGCAGCTTGGCCCAGCGGGGGCCCACAGATACGCAGTATTTT
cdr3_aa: CASSLAQRGPTDTQYF

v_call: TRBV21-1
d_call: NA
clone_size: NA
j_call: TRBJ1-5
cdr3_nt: TGTGACAGCAGGCTCCTTAGCGATCAGCCCCAGCATTTT
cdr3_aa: CDSRLLSDQPQHF

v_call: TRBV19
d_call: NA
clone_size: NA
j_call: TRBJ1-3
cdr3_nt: TGTGCCAGTAGTGCACTACTAGGAAACACCATATATTTT
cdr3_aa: CASSALLGNTIYF

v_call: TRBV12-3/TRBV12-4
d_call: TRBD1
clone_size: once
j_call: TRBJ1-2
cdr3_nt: TGTGCCAGCAGACCGACAGGGAACTATGGCTACACCTTC
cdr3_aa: CASRPTGNYGYTF

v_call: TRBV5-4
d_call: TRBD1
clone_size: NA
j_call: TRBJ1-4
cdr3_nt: TGTGCCAGCAGCTCGGACAGGGTGGGCGAAAAACTGTTTTTT
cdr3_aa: CASSSDRVGEKLFF

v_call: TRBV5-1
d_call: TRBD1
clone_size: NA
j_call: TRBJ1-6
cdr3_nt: TGCGCCAGCAGCTTGAAGGGGACAGGGGAATCACCCCTCCACTTT
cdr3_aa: CASSLKGTGESPLHF

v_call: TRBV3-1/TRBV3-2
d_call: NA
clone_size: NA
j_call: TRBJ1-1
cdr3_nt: TGTGCCAGCAGCCAAGGAACAGTTGAAGCTTTCTTT
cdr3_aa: CASSQGTVEAFF

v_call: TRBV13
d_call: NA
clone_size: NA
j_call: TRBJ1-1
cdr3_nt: TGTGCCAGCAGCTTAGGCAACAGAATGAACACTGAAGCTTTCTTT
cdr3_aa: CASSLGNRMNTEAFF

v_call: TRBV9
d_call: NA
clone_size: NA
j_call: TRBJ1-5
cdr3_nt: TGTGCCAGCAGCGTAGGGTCAGATAGCAATCAGCCCCAGCATTTT
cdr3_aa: CASSVGSDSNQPQHF

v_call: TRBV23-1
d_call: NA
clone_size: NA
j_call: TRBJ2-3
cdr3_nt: TGCGCCATAACAAGGGGGGGAACCACAGGAGATACGCAGTATTTT
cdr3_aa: CAITRGGTTGDTQYF

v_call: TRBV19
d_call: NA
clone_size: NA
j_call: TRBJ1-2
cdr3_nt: TGTGCCAGTACCCAGGGGTCAGAATACGGCTACACCTTC
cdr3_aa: CASTQGSEYGYTF

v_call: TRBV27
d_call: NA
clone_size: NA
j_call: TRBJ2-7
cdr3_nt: TGTGCCAGCAGCGCAGGGTGGGGGGACTCCTACGAGCAGTACTTC
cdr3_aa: CASSAGWGDSYEQYF

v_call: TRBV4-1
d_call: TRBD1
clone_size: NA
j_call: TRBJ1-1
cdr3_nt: TGCGCCAGCAGCCAAGACGACAGGGAAATACTTTACACTGAAGCTTTCTTT
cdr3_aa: CASSQDDREILYTEAFF